This passage covers 26 T cell receptor beta chains from one sample sequenced in a study of shared clonotypes between healthy human individuals. Profiled with immunoSEQ multiplex PCR; TCRdb holds only in-frame clones, not every one. This table holds about half a million clones, 65% to 85% found once. The specimen sequenced was PBMCs. The receptors derive from a woman between 35 and 50 years old in good health. Some clones in this sample may be carry-over from other donors' samples.

The chain joins TRBV10-3 to TRBJ2-7, with D perhaps TRBD2 (6 bases). Per the germline V gene, CDR1 is ENHRY and CDR2 is SYGVKD. The CDR3 extends over 16 amino acids. The germline V and J ends were trimmed by 0 bases and 7 bases, with 19 bases remaining between them. CDR3: CAISESGGSGPLEQYF. The DNA for the CDR3 is TGTGCCATCAGTGAGTCGGGGGGTAGCGGACCCCTGGAGCAGTACTTC.

This clone was seen only once. It differs at one base from a far larger clone, so likely a read error. This rearrangement joins TRBV7-9 to TRBJ2-4, with a weak D call TRBD1 (7 bases). The germline gives CDR1 SEHNR, CDR2 FQNEAQ (reference sequence). The CDR3 contains 16 residues. The CDR3 loop is CASSQAGQLAKDIQYF. CDR3 bases: TGTGCCAGCAGCCAGGCGGGACAGCTAGCCAAAGACATTCAGTACTTC.

This sequence joins TRBV28 and TRBJ2-5, with 9 bases lining up with TRBD2. The CDR3 sequence is 15 residues long. V lost 2 bases and J lost 2; bases outside the gene matches: 3. Germline V CDR1 and CDR2: MDHEN, SYDVKM. This CDR3 is CASSLLAGSQETQYF. In DNA form, the CDR3 reads TGTGCCAGCAGTTTACTAGCGGGAAGTCAAGAGACCCAGTACTTC.

The chain has TRBV12-5 and TRBJ1-2; unclear D gene. Germline V gene data show CDR1 as LGHNT and CDR2 as FRNRAP. V lost 2 bases and J 1 base, leaving 8 bases between the germline ends. The CDR3 loop spans 14 amino acids. Here the CDR3 DNA reads TGTGCTAGTGGTTTGTGGGCAGATAACTATGGCTACACCTTC. As protein: CASGLWADNYGYTF.

V gene TRBV6-4 combines with J gene TRBJ1-5; D gene uncertain. Between the trimmed V and J ends, which lost 3 bases and 3 bases, there was a span of 27 bases. This CDR3 has 20 amino acids. Germline-derived CDR1 and CDR2 are MRHNA and SNTAGT. This CDR3 reads CASSEGKGRRWREANQPQHF. CDR3 nucleotide sequence: TGTGCCAGCAGTGAAGGGAAGGGAAGAAGATGGAGGGAGGCCAATCAGCCCCAGCATTTT.

The chain employs TRBV18 and TRBJ1-1; 7 bases are shared with TRBD1. This CDR3 region has 15 residues. J lost 2 bases, V lost 5 bases, and 8 bases had no gene match. From germline, CDR1 is KGHSH and CDR2 LQKENI. For the CDR3, the DNA is TGTGCCAGCTCAACCGGTCAGGGGGGCAACACTGAAGCTTTCTTT. This codes for CASSTGQGGNTEAFF.

As for this clone: At the DNA level, this CDR3 is encoded by other sequences in the same sample as well. This chain connects TRBV9 to TRBJ1-3; D gene ambiguous. CDR3 size: 12 residues. V lost 0 bases to trimming and J lost 3 bases, with 1 base between them. Per the germline V gene, CDR1 is SGDLS and CDR2 is YYNGEE. CDR3 sequence (DNA): TGTGCCAGCAGCGTAGGTGGAAACACCATATATTTT. This codes for CASSVGGNTIYF.

The chain uses TRBV6-4 and TRBJ2-6; D remains ambiguous. Looked up from germline, CDR1 is MRHNA and CDR2 is SNTAGT. The CDR3 extends over 16 amino acids. V shed 4 bases and J shed 1 base, with 11 bases lying between them. The CDR3 region has the DNA TGTGCCAGCAGTGGCCCCGGGCGGTCTGGGGCCAACGTCCTGACTTTC. It specifies CASSGPGRSGANVLTF.

On this clone: With only one base between it and a far larger clone, this is likely a read error. The V call is TRBV29-1, the J call TRBJ2-1; the match to TRBD2 covers 8 bases. Unmatched junction bases numbered 8, after V lost 2 bases and J lost 8 bases. There are 14 residues in the CDR3. Germline CDR1 and CDR2: SQVTM and ANQGSEA. For the CDR3, the DNA is TGCAGCGTTGAACCTAGCGGGCATCTCTATGAGCAGTTCTTC. It is translated as CSVEPSGHLYEQFF.

The chain recombines TRBV2 with TRBJ2-7; 15 positions match TRBD2. The CDR3 loop spans 14 amino acids. Germline CDR1 is SNHLY and CDR2 is FYNNEI. Trimming took 7 bases from V and 6 from J; bases not matched to a gene: 4. CDR3 DNA sequence: TGTGCCAGCAACGGACTAGCGGGAGGGTTCGAGCAGTACTTC. Amino acids: CASNGLAGGFEQYF.

This clone was seen just once. A far larger clone differs by one base, so this is likely a read error. This chain connects TRBV30 to TRBJ1-2, with D perhaps TRBD1 (5 bases). The CDR3 runs to 13 residues. From germline, CDR1 is GTSNPN and CDR2 SVGIG (reference sequence). In DNA, the CDR3 is TGTGTCTGGAGTGTACAGAGGGGAGGTGGCTACACCTTC. It translates to CVWSVQRGGGYTF.

Of note for this clone: A far larger clone is one nucleotide away, so this likely arose from a read error. The rearrangement links TRBV7-2 to TRBJ2-5, with D perhaps assigned TRBD1 or TRBD2 (6 bases each). Germline CDR1 and CDR2: SGHTA and FQGNSA. This CDR3 is built from 14 residues. In DNA form, the CDR3 reads TGTGCCAGCGGCTTAGCGGAGGGGGTGGAGACCCAGTACTTC. Residues: CASGLAEGVETQYF.

In regard to this clone: A much more abundant neighbour one base away suggests this may be a read error. For the CDR3, the DNA is TGCGCCATCAGCTTGGACAGGAGCTATAATTCACCCCTCCACTTT. Translating gives CAISLDRSYNSPLHF. The chain is built from TRBV5-1 and TRBJ1-6; 7 bases line up with TRBD1. The CDR3 covers 15 residues. The germline V gene has CDR1 SGHRS and CDR2 YFSETQ.

The V call is TRBV7-2, the J call TRBJ2-1, with 13 bases that match TRBD2. The germline CDR1 and CDR2 sequences are SGHTA and FQGNSA. The CDR3 loop spans 18 amino acids. V gave up 7 bases and J gave up 4 bases; unmatched junction bases: 13. CDR3 nucleotide sequence: TGTGCCAGCAACGAACCGGGACTAGCGGGATGGGGGTACAATGAGCAGTTCTTC. Protein sequence: CASNEPGLAGWGYNEQFF. Variable domain in full (rest from reference TRBV7-2 and TRBJ2-1): GAGVSQSPSNKVTEKGKDVELRCDPISGHTALYWYRQSLGQGLEFLIYFQGNSAPDKSGLPSDRFSAERTGGSVSTLTIQRTQQEDSAVYLCASNEPGLAGWGYNEQFFGPGTRLTVL.

This clone was observed once. The chain couples TRBV27 to TRBJ2-7; 14 bases align to TRBD2. The CDR3 is 15 amino acids. J was trimmed by 6 bases and V by 5 bases; bases with no gene match: 6. The V gene's germline CDR1 is MNHEY and CDR2 SMNVEV (reference sequence). CDR3 protein: CASSPGLAGVSEQYF. As DNA, the CDR3 is TGTGCCAGCAGTCCGGGACTAGCGGGAGTAAGCGAGCAGTACTTC.

The gene calls are TRBV20-1 and TRBJ1-1, with 7 positions matching TRBD1. CDR3 length: 10 amino acids. Germline V CDR1 and CDR2: DFQATT, SNEGSKA (reference sequence). The CDR3 DNA reads TGCAGCAGGGGGGGTACTGAAGCTTTCTTT. Amino acid sequence: CSRGGTEAFF.

A remark on this clone: With only one base between it and a far larger clone, this is likely a read error. CDR3 sequence: CASSIAWNTGQFF. The CDR3 nucleotides are TGTGCCAGCAGCATTGCATGGAACACTGGGCAGTTCTTC. This chain uses TRBV5-6 with TRBJ2-1; D call uncertain. CDR1 and CDR2 (germline): SGHDT, YYEEEE. The CDR3 sequence is 13 residues long. The germline V and J ends were trimmed by 4 bases and 12 bases, with 17 bases remaining between them.

This clone was counted many times. The chain uses TRBV7-2 and TRBJ2-1; 9 bases match TRBD2. V was pared by 0 bases and J by 6 bases, with 3 bases of the junction left unmatched. The CDR3 contains 15 residues. CDR1 SGHTA and CDR2 FQGNSA come from the germline V gene. CDR3 nucleotide sequence: TGTGCCAGCAGCTTAGCCGGCGGGAGGGGCAATGAGCAGTTCTTC. This codes for CASSLAGGRGNEQFF.

This chain uses TRBV19 with TRBJ1-5; D possibly corresponds to TRBD1 (5 bases). The CDR3 runs 15 residues. V lost 3 bases and J 0 bases, leaving 9 bases between the germline ends. From germline, CDR1 is LNHDA and CDR2 SQIVND (reference sequence). The CDR3 is CASSMGRDSNQPQHF. The CDR3 DNA reads TGTGCCAGTAGTATGGGCAGGGATAGCAATCAGCCCCAGCATTTT. Together with reference TRBV19 and TRBJ1-5, the CDR3 gives the full variable domain: DGGITQSPKYLFRKEGQNVTLSCEQNLNHDAMYWYRQDPGQGLRLIYYSQIVNDFQKGDIAEGYSVSREKKESFPLTVTSAQKNPTAFYLCASSMGRDSNQPQHFGDGTRLSIL.

The chain couples TRBV27 to TRBJ1-1; D remains ambiguous. The CDR3 consists of 15 residues. Germline CDR1 reads MNHEY; CDR2 reads SMNVEV (reference sequence). Trimming removed 2 bases at V and 5 bases at J, with 15 bases between. The CDR3 sequence: CASSLTTDVSTEAFF. DNA for the CDR3: TGTGCCAGCAGTTTAACGACGGATGTATCGACTGAAGCTTTCTTT.

The chain is built from TRBV27 and TRBJ2-1, with TRBD1 as a possible D gene (6 bases). CDR3 length: 13 residues. Germline V gene data show CDR1 as MNHEY and CDR2 as SMNVEV (reference sequence). Between the trimmed V and J ends, which lost 8 bases and 10 bases, there was a span of 18 bases. For the CDR3, the DNA is TGTGCCAGCGCTTTAATAGTGGGGACAGAGCAGTTCTTC. Protein: CASALIVGTEQFF.

The chain recombines TRBV11-3 with TRBJ1-2, with 8 nucleotides matching TRBD1. With V trimmed by 5 bases and J by 8 bases, 4 bases remained unmatched. The CDR3 length is 12 residues. The germline CDR1 and CDR2 sequences are SGHNT and YENEEA. In nucleotides, the CDR3 is TGTGCCAGCAGCGGACAGGGAACCGGCTACACCTTC. Translated, it gives CASSGQGTGYTF.

The gene calls are TRBV4-1 and TRBJ1-4; D perhaps matches TRBD1 (5 bases). CDR3 length: 15 residues. CDR1 is MGHRA, CDR2 YSYEKL, per germline. V lost 0 bases and J lost 7, with 12 bases in between. DNA for the CDR3: TGCGCCAGCAGCCAAGATGGGCAGGGCGGTGAAAAACTGTTTTTT. Protein sequence: CASSQDGQGGEKLFF.

On this clone: A much larger clonotype is one base distant, so this may be a read error. At the DNA level, this CDR3 is encoded by other sequences in the same sample as well. This chain joins TRBV7-2 and TRBJ2-3; no firm D call. The V end lost 5 bases, the J end lost 4 bases, and 10 bases lay between the germline ends. The CDR3 runs 13 residues. Germline V gene data show CDR1 as SGHTA and CDR2 as FQGNSA. The CDR3 loop reads CASSHFPADTQYF. DNA for the CDR3: TGTGCCAGCAGCCATTTCCCGGCAGATACGCAGTATTTT.

About this clone: A single base is all that separates this from a far larger clone, so a read error is likely. In the same sample, other DNA sequences code for this CDR3. The J gene is TRBJ2-2, the V gene TRBV6-1; no clear D gene. CDR3 length: 16 amino acids. Germline assignment: CDR1 MNHNS and CDR2 SASEGT. The CDR3 spells CASSEGAALHTGELFF. The DNA of the CDR3 is TGTGCCAGTAGTGAAGGTGCAGCTCTACATACCGGGGAGCTGTTTTTT.

With respect to this clone: A far larger clone is only one base removed, so a read error is likely. The chain is built from TRBV2 and TRBJ2-2, with a weak D call TRBD2 (5 bases). CDR3 size: 16 residues. Germline assignment: CDR1 SNHLY and CDR2 FYNNEI. The CDR3 spells CASSDVREWNAGELFF. For the CDR3, the DNA is TGTGCCAGCAGTGATGTAAGGGAGTGGAACGCCGGGGAGCTGTTTTTT.